The rows below give T cell receptor beta chains drawn from one sample of a study of cytomegalovirus exposure and HLA in healthy donors. Clones were read by immunoSEQ multiplex PCR, and TCRdb kept only the in-frame ones, dropping some. The sample lists roughly 200,000 clones, 75% to 85% occurring once. What was sequenced was PBMCs. These receptors came from a woman between 40 and 55 years old in good health and CMV-seronegative. The conserved cysteine and the conserved F or W are not part of the CDR3 here. Fields, in order: V gene, J gene, CDR3 protein.

V: TRBV18
J: TRBJ1-1
CDR3: ASSPPVQMNTEAF

V: TRBV18
J: TRBJ2-3
CDR3: ASSPPGADTQY

V: TRBV19
J: TRBJ1-1
CDR3: ASSLWGFGTGSTEAF

V: TRBV6-6
J: TRBJ1-1
CDR3: ASSYDRITTEAF

V: TRBV28
J: TRBJ2-7
CDR3: ASNTEGQPYEQY

V: TRBV7-9
J: TRBJ2-7
CDR3: ASSETGDEQY

V: TRBV9
J: TRBJ2-7
CDR3: ASSGDNYEQY

V: TRBV4-1
J: -
CDR3: ASSQGGPSARAYEQY

V: TRBV29-1
J: TRBJ1-5
CDR3: SVDAGSNQPQH

V: TRBV30
J: TRBJ2-1
CDR3: AWSVVWGTGGNEQF

V: TRBV5-4
J: TRBJ2-7
CDR3: ASSSPQGGAGEQY

V: TRBV7-9
J: TRBJ1-1
CDR3: ASSLVVRGRRSTEAF

V: TRBV5-4
J: TRBJ2-7
CDR3: ASSASGNLYEQY

V: TRBV6-5
J: TRBJ1-2
CDR3: ASTSSGAGSYGYT

V: TRBV19
J: TRBJ1-1
CDR3: ASSPTGGTEAF

V: TRBV7-9
J: TRBJ2-7
CDR3: ASSRLLTENEQY

V: TRBV30
J: TRBJ1-1
CDR3: AWRRGGAHTEAF

V: TRBV19
J: TRBJ1-1
CDR3: ASRDSNTEAF

V: TRBV9
J: TRBJ2-2
CDR3: ASSVDPGVIAGELF

V: TRBV27
J: TRBJ2-7
CDR3: ASSPGTGEEQY

V: TRBV7-9
J: TRBJ1-2
CDR3: ASSLQGAYGYT

V: TRBV7-9
J: TRBJ2-6
CDR3: ASSFSAGVASGANVLT

V: TRBV27
J: TRBJ2-7
CDR3: ASSPWTSGHEDEQY

V: TRBV6-6
J: TRBJ2-3
CDR3: ASRPQGGTDTQY

V: TRBV2
J: TRBJ1-2
CDR3: ASRPGQGSGYGYT

V: TRBV4-2
J: TRBJ2-7
CDR3: ASSHPGLAGEQY

V: TRBV4-1
J: TRBJ1-3
CDR3: ASSQDSRRGIGNTIY

V: TRBV10-3
J: TRBJ2-3
CDR3: AIMGASTDTQY

V: TRBV6-6
J: TRBJ1-5
CDR3: ASSDRVAQSNQPQH

V: TRBV2
J: TRBJ1-1
CDR3: ASSLMGGAGGNTEAF

V: TRBV6-4
J: TRBJ2-1
CDR3: ASSGLAGASYNEQF

V: TRBV7-9
J: TRBJ1-1
CDR3: ASSRTGPEAF

V: TRBV27
J: TRBJ2-5
CDR3: ASRTSGETQY

V: TRBV2
J: TRBJ2-7
CDR3: ASSEGLASEQY

V: TRBV6-1
J: TRBJ1-2
CDR3: ASSEVRAATGDYGYT

V: TRBV11-2
J: TRBJ2-7
CDR3: ASSRQVLTDEQY

V: TRBV6-1
J: TRBJ1-4
CDR3: ASSELRATNEKLF